The 32 T cell receptor beta chains in this list originate from one sample, sequenced in a study of blood T cell repertoires in COVID-19. Some clones are missing from TCRdb's copy, which holds only in-frame ones; the method was immunoSEQ multiplex PCR. Of about 34,000 clones listed, approximately 80% are singletons. The specimen sequenced was peripheral blood. The origin of the receptors is an elderly man with acute or convalescent COVID-19.

This chain uses TRBV29-1 with TRBJ2-5, with TRBD1 matching over 9 bases. The length of the CDR3 is 14 residues. Losses at the gene ends were 3 bases for V and 4 bases for J; bases not matched to a gene: 6. Germline V CDR1 and CDR2: SQVTM, ANQGSEA. CDR3 residues: CSVDEGTGLETQYF. In nucleotides, the CDR3 is TGCAGCGTTGATGAGGGGACAGGGCTAGAGACCCAGTACTTC.

This clone was seen at least ten times. J is TRBJ2-7 and V is TRBV2; D is unresolved. Germline V gene data show CDR1 as SNHLY and CDR2 as FYNNEI. The germline V and J ends were trimmed by 6 bases and 2 bases, with 14 bases remaining between them. The CDR3 is made up of 14 amino acids. The CDR3 is CASRAQPETYEQYF. CDR3 bases: TGTGCCAGCAGGGCACAGCCCGAAACCTACGAGCAGTACTTC.

This chain uses TRBV6-5 with TRBJ1-2; 12 nucleotides align to TRBD1. The germline CDR1 and CDR2 sequences are MNHEY and SVGAGI. Trimming at V came to 9 bases and at J to 7 bases, leaving 3 bases not matched to a gene. The CDR3 is 12 amino acids. For the CDR3, the DNA is TGTGCCAGTAGGGACAGGGGGCTTGGCTACACCTTC. It specifies CASRDRGLGYTF.

The rearrangement uses TRBV14 and TRBJ2-3; D ambiguous. The CDR3 consists of 14 residues. Trimming left V 2 bases short and J 2 bases short, with 8 bases between. Germline CDR1 SGHDN, CDR2 FVKESK. CDR3 sequence: CASSQSRHTDTQYF. CDR3 bases: TGTGCCAGCAGCCAATCCCGACACACAGATACGCAGTATTTT.

This clone came up once. The gene calls are TRBV27 and TRBJ2-7; D gene ambiguous. Germline-derived CDR1 and CDR2 are MNHEY and SMNVEV (reference sequence). This CDR3 region has 14 residues. V was clipped by 1 base and J by 1 base, with 8 bases between them. CDR3 residues: CASSLLSLSYEQYF. As DNA, the CDR3 is TGTGCCAGCAGTTTATTGTCACTTTCCTACGAGCAGTACTTC.

The gene calls are TRBV5-4 and TRBJ2-7; TRBD2 agrees at 14 bases. The CDR3 contains 15 residues. V lost 4 bases and J lost 4; bases outside the gene matches: 4. Per germline, CDR1 SGHNT and CDR2 YYREEE (reference sequence). The CDR3 spells CASSRGLAGVYEQYF. For the CDR3, the DNA is TGTGCCAGCAGCAGGGGACTAGCGGGAGTTTACGAGCAGTACTTC.

The chain recombines TRBV5-6 with TRBJ2-5; D call uncertain. Trimming cost V 2 bases and J 1 base, with 6 bases left between them. The germline CDR1 and CDR2 sequences are SGHDT and YYEEEE. CDR3 length: 13 amino acids. In DNA, the CDR3 is TGTGCCAGCAGCTTAGACATCCAAGAGACCCAGTACTTC. It is translated as CASSLDIQETQYF. Variable domain in full (rest from reference TRBV5-6 and TRBJ2-5): DAGVTQSPTHLIKTRGQQVTLRCSPKSGHDTVSWYQQALGQGPQFIFQYYEEEERQRGNFPDRFSGHQFPNYSSELNVNALLLGDSALYLCASSLDIQETQYFGPGTRLLVL.

The chain joins TRBV7-9 to TRBJ1-4; TRBD1 is a possible D gene (6 bases). The CDR3 covers 12 residues. CDR1 SEHNR and CDR2 FQNEAQ come from the germline V gene (reference sequence). Trimming removed 9 bases from V and 8 bases from J, with 13 bases in between. CDR3 sequence (DNA): TGTGCCAGTAAGGACAGTGGCGAAAAACTGTTTTTT. This gives the protein CASKDSGEKLFF. The full variable domain, its missing parts supplied by reference TRBV7-9 and TRBJ1-4, is DTGVSQNPRHKITKRGQNVTFRCDPISEHNRLYWYRQTLGQGPEFLTYFQNEAQLEKSRLLSDRFSAERPKGSFSTLEIQRTEQGDSAMYLCASKDSGEKLFFGSGTQLSVL.

CDR3 protein: CASSPWTSGRAGGSYEQYF. In nucleotides, the CDR3 is TGTGCCAGCTCACCGTGGACTAGCGGGAGGGCCGGAGGCTCCTACGAGCAGTACTTC. The chain couples TRBV18 to TRBJ2-7, with 15 nucleotides matching TRBD2. The CDR3 is made up of 19 amino acids. Germline V gene lookup returns CDR1 KGHSH and CDR2 LQKENI. The V gene end was trimmed by 3 bases and the J gene end by 0 bases; junction bases not matched to a gene: 9.

The chain links TRBV30 to TRBJ2-7; 8 bases fit TRBD2. Germline trimming cut 7 bases from V and 4 bases from J; bases unmatched to any gene: 9. This CDR3 comprises 13 residues. Germline assignment: CDR1 GTSNPN and CDR2 SVGIG (reference sequence). CDR3 residues: CALTGGGIYEQYF. DNA for the CDR3: TGTGCCTTAACCGGGGGGGGAATTTACGAGCAGTACTTC.

This chain links TRBV7-9 with TRBJ1-1; 9 bases match TRBD1. The J segment lost 1 base and the V segment lost 8 bases, leaving 5 bases of the junction unmatched. The CDR3 length is 14 residues. The germline V gene encodes CDR1 SEHNR and CDR2 FQNEAQ (reference sequence). In nucleotides, the CDR3 is TGTGCCAGCGGGACAGGGAGAACGAACACTGAAGCTTTCTTT. Translated, it gives CASGTGRTNTEAFF. Full variable domain (missing parts from reference TRBV7-9 and TRBJ1-1): DTGVSQNPRHKITKRGQNVTFRCDPISEHNRLYWYRQTLGQGPEFLTYFQNEAQLEKSRLLSDRFSAERPKGSFSTLEIQRTEQGDSAMYLCASGTGRTNTEAFFGQGTRLTVV.

V usage is TRBV7-6 and J usage is TRBJ2-3, with a tentative D call TRBD2 (6 bases). Germline V gene data show CDR1 as SGHVS and CDR2 as FNYEAQ. The CDR3 is 15 amino acids. Trimming left V 1 base short and J 3 bases short, with 11 bases between. The CDR3 sequence: CASSLGGGTTDTQYF. The CDR3 region has the DNA TGTGCCAGCAGCTTAGGTGGGGGGACGACAGATACGCAGTATTTT.

The rearrangement joins TRBV5-1 to TRBJ2-3, with 9 nucleotides matching TRBD1. CDR1 and CDR2 (germline): SGHRS, YFSETQ. V gave up 4 bases and J gave up 1 base; unmatched junction bases: 4. This CDR3 spans 15 amino acids. CDR3 loop: CASSPRTGGTDTQYF. The CDR3 nucleotides read TGCGCCAGCAGCCCGAGGACAGGGGGCACAGATACGCAGTATTTT. Based on the CDR3 plus reference TRBV5-1 and TRBJ2-3, the full variable domain is KAGVTQTPRYLIKTRGQQVTLSCSPISGHRSVSWYQQTPGQGLQFLFEYFSETQRNKGNFPGRFSGRQFSNSRSEMNVSTLELGDSALYLCASSPRTGGTDTQYFGPGTRLTVL.

V is TRBV7-3 and J is TRBJ2-1, with 7 bases identical to TRBD2. CDR1 SGHTA and CDR2 FQGTGA come from the germline V gene. This CDR3 is 17 amino acids long. V lost 5 bases, J lost 6 bases, and 16 bases stayed unmatched. CDR3 bases: TGTGCCAGCAGCGCGCTAGCGGCGCTCAACAGTGTCAATGAGCAGTTCTTC. It codes for CASSALAALNSVNEQFF.

The J gene is TRBJ1-2, the V gene TRBV5-4, with D perhaps matching TRBD1 (5 bases). Germline V gene lookup returns CDR1 SGHNT and CDR2 YYREEE (reference sequence). The germline V and J ends were trimmed by 0 bases and 8 bases, with 11 bases remaining between them. The length of the CDR3 is 13 residues. CDR3 in DNA: TGTGCCAGCAGCTTGGAAACAGGTCTAGGCTACACCTTC. As protein: CASSLETGLGYTF.

The rearrangement links TRBV18 to TRBJ1-1; D call uncertain. Trimming pared 4 bases from V and 3 bases from J, leaving 6 bases between. The germline CDR1 and CDR2 sequences are KGHSH and LQKENI. This CDR3 contains 12 residues. The CDR3 protein is CASSHGDTEAFF. The CDR3 nucleotides are TGTGCCAGCTCACACGGGGACACTGAAGCTTTCTTT. Looking up the rest from reference TRBV18 and TRBJ1-1 gives the full variable domain: NAGVMQNPRHLVRRRGQEARLRCSPMKGHSHVYWYRQLPEEGLKFMVYLQKENIIDESGMPKERFSAEFPKEGPSILRIQQVVRGDSAAYFCASSHGDTEAFFGQGTRLTVV.

This sequence joins TRBV3-1 (or the pseudogene TRBV3-2) and TRBJ2-5, with D maybe TRBD1 (6 bases). V shed 4 bases and J shed 4 bases, with 19 bases lying between them. This CDR3 comprises 16 residues. Germline CDR1 reads LGHDT; CDR2 reads YNNKEL (reference sequence). Here the CDR3 DNA reads TGTGCCAGCAGCCGACGGCAGGGGTTAGTTAGAGAGACCCAGTACTTC. Encoded protein: CASSRRQGLVRETQYF.

The rearrangement joins TRBV28 to TRBJ2-5, with 9 bases identical to TRBD1. The CDR3 spans 15 residues. J lost 5 bases, V lost 1 base, and 5 bases had no gene match. Germline V CDR1 and CDR2: MDHEN, SYDVKM. CDR3 in amino acids: CASSLSWDRDETQYF. For the CDR3, the DNA is TGTGCCAGCAGTTTATCATGGGACAGGGACGAGACCCAGTACTTC.

In this sample, this clone turned up a few times. The chain joins TRBV12-3 or TRBV12-4 to TRBJ2-5; maybe TRBD2 (6 bases). V was trimmed by 0 bases and J by 4 bases, leaving 6 bases between them. The CDR3 is made up of 13 amino acids. DNA for the CDR3: TGTGCCAGCAGTTTAGCGGGGGGAGAGACCCAGTACTTC. Its translation: CASSLAGGETQYF.

V gene TRBV5-6 combines with J gene TRBJ2-7; 9 nucleotides line up with TRBD1. The CDR3 covers 15 residues. Unmatched junction bases numbered 9, after V lost 1 base and J lost 7 bases. Germline values: CDR1 SGHDT, CDR2 YYEEEE. The CDR3 coding sequence is TGTGCCAGCAGCTTGACCGGGACAGGGTTCGGTGAGCAGTACTTC. Translation gives CASSLTGTGFGEQYF. Full variable domain (outside the CDR3, taken from reference TRBV5-6 and TRBJ2-7): DAGVTQSPTHLIKTRGQQVTLRCSPKSGHDTVSWYQQALGQGPQFIFQYYEEEERQRGNFPDRFSGHQFPNYSSELNVNALLLGDSALYLCASSLTGTGFGEQYFGPGTRLTVT.

The genes are TRBV5-1 and TRBJ2-4; TRBD1 agrees at 9 bases. Germline-derived CDR1 and CDR2 are SGHRS and YFSETQ. The CDR3 has 15 amino acids. The J segment lost 8 bases and the V segment lost 2 bases, leaving 8 bases of the junction unmatched. The CDR3 DNA reads as TGCGCCAGCAGCTTTCAGGGGACAGGGTTAGACATTCAGTACTTC. Translating it yields CASSFQGTGLDIQYF.

J is TRBJ2-7 and V is TRBV6-5, with a possible D match to TRBD1 (7 bases). With 9 bases removed from V and 5 bases from J, the gap between germline ends came to 20 bases. The CDR3 sequence is 14 residues long. CDR1 is MNHEY, CDR2 SVGAGI, per germline. The CDR3 loop is CARGAGTEGDEQYF. The CDR3 DNA sequence: TGTGCCAGGGGTGCGGGGACAGAGGGTGACGAGCAGTACTTC.

The V and J genes are TRBV5-1 and TRBJ2-1; 11 nucleotides match TRBD2. The germline V gene has CDR1 SGHRS and CDR2 YFSETQ. CDR3 length equals 15 residues. V shed 4 bases and J 5 bases; nucleotides not matched to a gene: 5. CDR3 nucleotide sequence: TGCGCCAGCAGCCCTGGGACTAGCGGAAACAATGAGCAGTTCTTC. This encodes CASSPGTSGNNEQFF.

The chain combines TRBV5-8 with TRBJ2-7; 7 nucleotides line up with TRBD2. Trimming took 1 base from V and 0 from J; bases not matched to a gene: 4. Germline loops: CDR1 SGHTS, CDR2 YDEGEE. The CDR3 extends over 15 amino acids. CDR3 amino acids: CASSLLREASYEQYF. The CDR3 nucleotides read TGTGCCAGCAGCTTGCTACGGGAGGCCTCCTACGAGCAGTACTTC.

The V call is TRBV7-2, the J call TRBJ2-5; TRBD2 matches at 12 bases. Trimming took 2 bases from V and 2 from J; bases not matched to a gene: 9. Germline V gives CDR1 SGHTA, CDR2 FQGNSA. This CDR3 is built from 18 residues. CDR3 in amino acids: CASSLNLRTSGIQETQYF. The CDR3, as DNA: TGTGCCAGCAGCTTAAACCTACGGACTAGCGGGATACAAGAGACCCAGTACTTC.

The chain recombines TRBV24-1 with TRBJ2-1; possibly TRBD2 for D (5 bases). There are 14 residues in the CDR3. Germline V gives CDR1 KGHDR, CDR2 SFDVKD. V gave up 5 bases and J gave up 1 base, with 8 bases separating them. Written as DNA, the CDR3 is TGTGCCACCAGTGGAAGGACTTCCTACAATGAGCAGTTCTTC. Its translation is CATSGRTSYNEQFF.

The rearrangement uses TRBV2 and TRBJ1-5, with D hard to call. CDR1 and CDR2 (germline): SNHLY, FYNNEI. V shed 6 bases and J shed 3 bases, with 6 bases lying between them. The CDR3 length is 12 residues. The CDR3 loop reads CASRENNQPQHF. CDR3 nucleotides: TGTGCCAGCAGAGAGAACAATCAGCCCCAGCATTTT. The whole variable domain, remainder taken from reference TRBV2 and TRBJ1-5, is EPEVTQTPSHQVTQMGQEVILRCVPISNHLYFYWYRQILGQKVEFLVSFYNNEISEKSEIFDDQFSVERPDGSNFTLKIRSTKLEDSAMYFCASRENNQPQHFGDGTRLSIL.

This clone was observed a single time. The V call is TRBV11-3, the J call TRBJ2-3; TRBD1 matches at 7 bases. This CDR3 contains 15 residues. V gave up 2 bases and J gave up 2 bases; unmatched junction bases: 4. Germline V gene data show CDR1 as SGHNT and CDR2 as YENEEA. As DNA, the CDR3 is TGTGCCAGCAGCTTACAAGGGGGCCTCACAGATACGCAGTATTTT. Translation: CASSLQGGLTDTQYF.

The gene calls are TRBV2 and TRBJ1-2, with 7 bases matching TRBD1. Germline CDR1 is SNHLY and CDR2 is FYNNEI. CDR3 length: 13 residues. J was trimmed by 4 bases and V by 7 bases; bases with no gene match: 6. The CDR3 region is CASNPGTAYGYTF. In DNA form, the CDR3 reads TGTGCCAGCAATCCCGGGACAGCCTATGGCTACACCTTC.

The chain has TRBV29-1 and TRBJ2-7; the match to TRBD1 covers 8 bases. CDR1 SQVTM and CDR2 ANQGSEA come from the germline V gene. After removal of 6 bases from V and 5 bases from J, the junction contained 9 bases not matched to a gene. The CDR3 sequence is 13 residues long. In DNA form, the CDR3 reads TGCAGCGTGTTAAAGGACAGGGCCCACGAGCAGTACTTC. Protein sequence: CSVLKDRAHEQYF.

This clone is a singleton in its sample. This chain connects TRBV6-5 to TRBJ2-3; no clear D gene. Germline lookup yields CDR1 MNHEY and CDR2 SVGAGI. Trimming shortened V by 6 bases and J by 4 bases, and 17 bases separated the two germline ends. The CDR3 length is 15 residues. CDR3 sequence reads: CASRIGATRADTQYF. CDR3 nucleotides: TGTGCCAGCAGGATAGGAGCGACCCGGGCAGATACGCAGTATTTT.

This chain connects TRBV6-5 to TRBJ2-3; 11 nucleotides align to TRBD1. V dropped 6 bases and J dropped 5; count of bases not matched to a gene: 4. The germline V gene has CDR1 MNHEY and CDR2 SVGAGI. This CDR3 has 14 residues. This chain's CDR3 is CASSRDRGGDTQYF. The CDR3 region has the DNA TGTGCCAGCAGCCGGGACAGGGGGGGAGATACGCAGTATTTT.